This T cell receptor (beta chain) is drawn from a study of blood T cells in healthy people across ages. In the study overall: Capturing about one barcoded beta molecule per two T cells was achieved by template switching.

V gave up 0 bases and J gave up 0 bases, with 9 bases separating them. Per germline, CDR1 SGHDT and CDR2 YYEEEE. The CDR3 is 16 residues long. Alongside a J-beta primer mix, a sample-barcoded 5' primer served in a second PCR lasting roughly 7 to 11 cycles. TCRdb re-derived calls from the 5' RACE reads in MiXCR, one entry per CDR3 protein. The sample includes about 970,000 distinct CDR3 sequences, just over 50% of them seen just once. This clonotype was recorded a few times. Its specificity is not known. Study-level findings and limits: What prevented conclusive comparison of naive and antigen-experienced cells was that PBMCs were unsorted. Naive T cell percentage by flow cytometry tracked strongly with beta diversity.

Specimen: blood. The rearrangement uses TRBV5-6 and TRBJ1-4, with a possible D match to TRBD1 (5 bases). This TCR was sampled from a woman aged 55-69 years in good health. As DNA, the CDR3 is TGTGCCAGCAGCTTGGGGAGAGGGGCAACTAATGAAAAACTGTTTTTT. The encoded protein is CASSLGRGATNEKLFF.